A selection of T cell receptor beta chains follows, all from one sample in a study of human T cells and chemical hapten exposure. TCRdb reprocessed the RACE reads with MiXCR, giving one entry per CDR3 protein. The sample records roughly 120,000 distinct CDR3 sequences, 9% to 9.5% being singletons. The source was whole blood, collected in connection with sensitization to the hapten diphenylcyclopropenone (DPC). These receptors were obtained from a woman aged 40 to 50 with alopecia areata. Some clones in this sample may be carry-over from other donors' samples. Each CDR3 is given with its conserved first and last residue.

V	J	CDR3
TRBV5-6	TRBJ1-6	CASSLLGQGNSPLHF
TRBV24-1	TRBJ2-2	CATREAGELFF
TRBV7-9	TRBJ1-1	CASSLAKRLNTEAFF
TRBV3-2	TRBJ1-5	CASSQENGTEPYSNQPQHF
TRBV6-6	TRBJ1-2	CASSPRTGGVGYGYTF
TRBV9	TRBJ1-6	CASSEWGVASPLHF
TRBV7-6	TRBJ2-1	CASSPGLAGGPSYNEQFF
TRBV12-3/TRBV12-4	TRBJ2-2	CASSFTGFNTGELFF
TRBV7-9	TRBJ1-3	CASSLQDGNTIYF
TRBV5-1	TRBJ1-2	CASSPRNYGYTF
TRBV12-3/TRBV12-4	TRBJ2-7	CASSPPGGQTLYEQYF
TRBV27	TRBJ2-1	CASSPAPRAEQFF
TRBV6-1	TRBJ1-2	CASSVNRDYGYTF
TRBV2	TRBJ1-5	CASSEEPRAGNQPQHF
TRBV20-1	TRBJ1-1	CSASWNLAEAFF
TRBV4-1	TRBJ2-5	CASSQDRASGGIRETQYF
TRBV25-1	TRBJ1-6	CASSEGQLQGFNSPLHF
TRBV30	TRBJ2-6	CAQGVFGANVLTF
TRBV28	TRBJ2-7	CASISDSPYEQYF
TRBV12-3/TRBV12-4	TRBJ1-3	CASTKSVSGNTIYF
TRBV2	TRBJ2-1	CASSGTGNNEQFF
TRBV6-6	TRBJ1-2	CASSPRGAEGYTF
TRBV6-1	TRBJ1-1	CASTYDRGSSEAFF
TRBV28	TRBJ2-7	CASSLSGFHEQYF
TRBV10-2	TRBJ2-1	CASSSGTSHNEQFF
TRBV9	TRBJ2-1	CASSVVGGTTYNEQFF